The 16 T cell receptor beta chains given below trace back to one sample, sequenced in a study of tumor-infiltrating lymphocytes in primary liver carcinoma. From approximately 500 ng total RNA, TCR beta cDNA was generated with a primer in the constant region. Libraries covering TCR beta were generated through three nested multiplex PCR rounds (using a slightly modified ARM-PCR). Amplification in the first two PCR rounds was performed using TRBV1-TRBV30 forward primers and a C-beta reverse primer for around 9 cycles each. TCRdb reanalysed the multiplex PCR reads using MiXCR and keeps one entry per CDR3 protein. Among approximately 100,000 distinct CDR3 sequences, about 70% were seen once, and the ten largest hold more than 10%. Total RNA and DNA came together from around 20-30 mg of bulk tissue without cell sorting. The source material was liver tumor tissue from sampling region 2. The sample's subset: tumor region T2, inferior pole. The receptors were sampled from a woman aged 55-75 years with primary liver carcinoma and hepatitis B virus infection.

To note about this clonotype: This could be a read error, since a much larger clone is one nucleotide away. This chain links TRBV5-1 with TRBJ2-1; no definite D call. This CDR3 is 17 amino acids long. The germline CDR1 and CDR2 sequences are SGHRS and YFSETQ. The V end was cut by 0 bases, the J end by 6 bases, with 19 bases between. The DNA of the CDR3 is TGCGCCAGCAGCTTGGCCTCAGGTGCCAGCCCTACCAATGAGCAGTTCTTC. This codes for CASSLASGASPTNEQFF.

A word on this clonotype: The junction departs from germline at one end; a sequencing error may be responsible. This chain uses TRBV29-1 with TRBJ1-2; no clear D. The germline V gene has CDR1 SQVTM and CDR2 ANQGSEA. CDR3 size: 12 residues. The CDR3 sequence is CSVDGDVYGYTF. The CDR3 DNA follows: TGCAGCGTCGACGGGGATGTCTATGGCTACACGTTC.

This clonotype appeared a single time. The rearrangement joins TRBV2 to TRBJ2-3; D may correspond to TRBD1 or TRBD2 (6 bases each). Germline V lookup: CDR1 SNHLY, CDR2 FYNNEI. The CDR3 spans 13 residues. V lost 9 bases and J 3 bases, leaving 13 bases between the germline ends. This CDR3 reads CARRGDLTDTQYF. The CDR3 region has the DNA TGTGCCAGGAGGGGGGACTTAACAGATACGCAGTATTTT.

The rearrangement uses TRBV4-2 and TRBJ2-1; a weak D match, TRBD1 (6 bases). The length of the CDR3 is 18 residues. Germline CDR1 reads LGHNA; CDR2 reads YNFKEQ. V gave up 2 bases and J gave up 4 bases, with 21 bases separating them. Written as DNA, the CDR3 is TGTGCCAGCAGCCAACAGAGCCAGGGGACGATTTCATACAATGAGCAGTTCTTC. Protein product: CASSQQSQGTISYNEQFF.

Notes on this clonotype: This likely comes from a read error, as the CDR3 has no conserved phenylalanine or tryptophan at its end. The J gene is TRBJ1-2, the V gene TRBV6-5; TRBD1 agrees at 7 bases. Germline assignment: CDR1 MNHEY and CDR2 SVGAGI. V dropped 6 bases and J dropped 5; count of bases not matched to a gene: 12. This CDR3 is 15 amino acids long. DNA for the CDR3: TGTGCCAGCAGCTCGCCCGGACAGGCATTTTATGGCTACACCATC. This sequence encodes CASSSPGQAFYGYTI.

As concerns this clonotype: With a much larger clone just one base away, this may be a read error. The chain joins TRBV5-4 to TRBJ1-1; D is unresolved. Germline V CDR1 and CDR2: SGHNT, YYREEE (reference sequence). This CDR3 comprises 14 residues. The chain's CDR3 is CVSSTFTENTEAFF. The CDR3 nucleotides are TGTGTCAGCAGCACCTTTACAGAGAACACTGAAGCTTTCTTT.

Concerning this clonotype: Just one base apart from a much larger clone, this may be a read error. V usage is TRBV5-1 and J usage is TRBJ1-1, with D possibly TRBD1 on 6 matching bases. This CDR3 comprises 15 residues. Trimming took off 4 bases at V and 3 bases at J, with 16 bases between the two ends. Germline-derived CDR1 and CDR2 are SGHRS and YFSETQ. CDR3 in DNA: TGCGCCAGCAGCGGGGACAAGGCGAGTTACACTGAAGCTTTCTTT. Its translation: CASSGDKASYTEAFF.

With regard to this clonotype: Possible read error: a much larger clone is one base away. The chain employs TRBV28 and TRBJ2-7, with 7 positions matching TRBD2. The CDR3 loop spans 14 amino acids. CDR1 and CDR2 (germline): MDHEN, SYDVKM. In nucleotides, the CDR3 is TGTGCCAGCAGTCCCTGGGGAGGGTCTGGCGAGCAGCACTTC. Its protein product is CASSPWGGSGEQHF. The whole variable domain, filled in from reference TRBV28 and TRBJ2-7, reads DVKVTQSSRYLVKRTGEKVFLECVQDMDHENMFWYRQDPGLGLRLIYFSYDVKMKEKGDIPEGYSVSREKKERFSLILESASTNQTSMYLCASSPWGGSGEQHFGPGTRLTVT.

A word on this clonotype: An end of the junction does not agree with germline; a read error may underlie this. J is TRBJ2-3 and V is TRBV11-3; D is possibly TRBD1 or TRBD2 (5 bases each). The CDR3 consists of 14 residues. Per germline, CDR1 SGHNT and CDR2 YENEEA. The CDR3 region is CVSSYRTSTDTQYF. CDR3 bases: TGTGTCAGCAGTTACAGGACTAGCACAGATACGCAGTATTTT.

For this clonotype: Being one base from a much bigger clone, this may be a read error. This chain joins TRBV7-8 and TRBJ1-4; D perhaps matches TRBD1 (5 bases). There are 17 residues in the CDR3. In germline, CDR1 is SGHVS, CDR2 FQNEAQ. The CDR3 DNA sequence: TGTGCCAGCTGCTTAGGACTAGCGACGACAGCCACAGAAAAACTGTTTTTT. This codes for CASCLGLATTATEKLFF.

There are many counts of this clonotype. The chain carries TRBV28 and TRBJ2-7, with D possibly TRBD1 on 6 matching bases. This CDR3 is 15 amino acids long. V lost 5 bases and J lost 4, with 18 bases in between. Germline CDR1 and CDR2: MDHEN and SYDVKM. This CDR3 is CASSPQGPLLYEQYF. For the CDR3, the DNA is TGTGCCAGCAGTCCCCAGGGGCCCCTCCTTTACGAGCAGTACTTC.

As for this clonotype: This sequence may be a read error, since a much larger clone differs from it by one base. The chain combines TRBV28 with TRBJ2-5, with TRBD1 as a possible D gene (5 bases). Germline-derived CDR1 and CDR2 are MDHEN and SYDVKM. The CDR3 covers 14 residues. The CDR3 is CVSSRQTVQETQYF. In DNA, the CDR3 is TGTGTCAGCAGCCGACAGACGGTACAAGAGACCCAGTACTTC. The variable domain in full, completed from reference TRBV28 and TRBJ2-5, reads DVKVTQSSRYLVKRTGEKVFLECVQDMDHENMFWYRQDPGLGLRLIYFSYDVKMKEKGDIPEGYSVSREKKERFSLILESASTNQTSMYLCVSSRQTVQETQYFGPGTRLLVL.

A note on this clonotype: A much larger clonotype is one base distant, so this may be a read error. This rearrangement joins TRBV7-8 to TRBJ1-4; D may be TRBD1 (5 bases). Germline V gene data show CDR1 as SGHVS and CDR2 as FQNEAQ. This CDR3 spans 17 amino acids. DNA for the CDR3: TGTGACAGCAGCTTAGGACTAGCGACGACAGCCACAGAAAAACTGTTTTTT. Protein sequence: CDSSLGLATTATEKLFF.

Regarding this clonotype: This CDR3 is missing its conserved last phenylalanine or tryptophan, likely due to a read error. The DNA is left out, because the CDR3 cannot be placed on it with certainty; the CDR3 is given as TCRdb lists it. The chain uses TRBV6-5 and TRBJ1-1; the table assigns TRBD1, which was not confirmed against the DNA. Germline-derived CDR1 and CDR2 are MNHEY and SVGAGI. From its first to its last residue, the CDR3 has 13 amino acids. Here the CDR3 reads CASSRDINTGALI.

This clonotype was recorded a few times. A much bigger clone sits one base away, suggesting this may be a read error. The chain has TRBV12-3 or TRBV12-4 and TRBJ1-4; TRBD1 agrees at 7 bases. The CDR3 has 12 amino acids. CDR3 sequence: CTSSSGGGKLFF. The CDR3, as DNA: TGTACCAGCAGTTCAGGGGGAGGAAAACTGTTTTTT.

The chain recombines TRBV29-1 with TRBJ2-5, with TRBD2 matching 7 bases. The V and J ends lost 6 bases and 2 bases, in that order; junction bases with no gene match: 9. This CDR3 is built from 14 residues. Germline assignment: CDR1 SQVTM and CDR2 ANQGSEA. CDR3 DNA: TGCAGCGTCCACCCGGCTAGCGGACAAGAGACCCAGTACTTC. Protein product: CSVHPASGQETQYF.